Listed here are 21 T cell receptor beta chains from one sample, sequenced in a study of T cell responses to AZD1222 COVID-19 vaccine. Method: immunoSEQ multiplex PCR; TCRdb's copy keeps in-frame clones and lacks some. The data hold 30,000 to 35,000 clones, with approximately 78% observed a single time. This specimen was peripheral blood, taken 28 days after the second AZD1222 dose. Source of these receptors: an adult who received the AZD1222 COVID-19 vaccine.

J is TRBJ1-1 and V is TRBV4-2; D might be TRBD1 (5 bases). The CDR3 runs 18 residues. Germline lookup yields CDR1 LGHNA and CDR2 YNFKEQ. V was cut by 0 bases and J by 1 base, with 18 bases left in between. The CDR3 here is CASSQDPVSGHGNTEAFF. As DNA, the CDR3 is TGTGCCAGCAGCCAAGATCCCGTGTCGGGGCACGGGAACACTGAAGCTTTCTTT.

This clone was detected once. The J gene is TRBJ2-7, the V gene TRBV28, with a weak D call TRBD1 (7 bases). There are 16 residues in the CDR3. The V gene lost 6 bases and the J gene lost 7 bases, with 25 bases spanning the gap. The germline V gene encodes CDR1 MDHEN and CDR2 SYDVKM. In nucleotides, the CDR3 is TGTGCCAGCAGACCAGGACAGGCGGGACGGGAGAGGGAGCAGTACGTC. It codes for CASRPGQAGREREQYV.

J is TRBJ1-1 and V is TRBV27; D is possibly TRBD1 (5 bases). Germline CDR1 is MNHEY and CDR2 is SMNVEV (reference sequence). The CDR3 sequence is 15 residues long. V lost 4 bases and J 0 bases, leaving 12 bases between the germline ends. The CDR3 sequence: CASSSLGAMNTEAFF. The CDR3 region has the DNA TGTGCCAGCAGTTCCCTAGGGGCCATGAACACTGAAGCTTTCTTT.

V usage is TRBV6-5 and J usage is TRBJ2-7; TRBD1 matches 10 bases. From germline, CDR1 is MNHEY and CDR2 SVGAGI. CDR3 length: 14 amino acids. Trimming cost V 6 bases and J 2 bases; bases outside gene matches: 4. The CDR3 protein is CASSRDRGAYEQYV. The CDR3 DNA sequence: TGTGCCAGCAGCCGGGACAGGGGAGCCTACGAGCAGTACGTC.

This chain joins TRBV5-1 and TRBJ2-2, with D maybe TRBD1 (5 bases). V lost 4 bases and J lost 0, with 16 bases in between. Germline CDR1 and CDR2: SGHRS and YFSETQ. The CDR3 has 17 amino acids. This CDR3 is CASSTLWTTANTGELFF. The CDR3 DNA reads TGCGCCAGCAGCACCTTATGGACAACTGCGAACACCGGGGAGCTGTTTTTT.

The chain uses TRBV6-5 and TRBJ1-4; 8 bases line up with TRBD1. Looked up from germline, CDR1 is MNHEY and CDR2 is SVGAGI. Losses at the gene ends were 6 bases for V and 8 bases for J; bases not matched to a gene: 8. This CDR3 comprises 14 residues. The chain's CDR3 is CASSATGGYEKLFF. In DNA form, the CDR3 reads TGTGCCAGCAGCGCTACAGGGGGATACGAAAAACTGTTTTTT.

V and J are TRBV11-2 and TRBJ2-3; 14 bases match TRBD2. The CDR3 contains 18 residues. The germline V gene encodes CDR1 SGHAT and CDR2 FQNNGV. V lost 5 bases, J lost 0 bases, and 7 bases stayed unmatched. CDR3 amino acids: CASSTGTSGGRSTDTQYF. CDR3 DNA sequence: TGTGCCAGCAGCACCGGGACTAGCGGGGGCCGGAGCACAGATACGCAGTATTTT.

The chain joins TRBV18 to TRBJ1-1, with D hard to call. The CDR3 is 13 residues long. CDR1 is KGHSH and CDR2 is LQKENI in the germline V gene. V was pared by 1 base and J by 6 bases, with 9 bases between. The DNA of the CDR3 is TGTGCCAGCTCACCACGGGAGAGGGCTGAAGCTTTCTTT. Its translation is CASSPRERAEAFF.

The V call is TRBV6-5, the J call TRBJ2-7; D possibly corresponds to TRBD1 (6 bases). Germline assignment: CDR1 MNHEY and CDR2 SVGAGI. V lost 11 bases to trimming and J lost 5 bases, with 19 bases between them. The CDR3 is 13 amino acids. For the CDR3, the DNA is TGTGCCGGTACAACCCAGGGGATCCACGAGCAGTACTTC. Residues: CAGTTQGIHEQYF.

This clone appeared a few times. This chain connects TRBV3-1 (or the pseudogene TRBV3-2) to TRBJ2-1, with 9 bases fitting TRBD2. The germline V gene encodes CDR1 LGHDT and CDR2 YNNKEL (reference sequence). Trimming at V came to 0 bases and at J to 2 bases, leaving 5 bases not matched to a gene. The CDR3 has 17 amino acids. The CDR3 sequence is CASSQDLGGRAYNEQFF. The CDR3 nucleotides read TGTGCCAGCAGCCAAGATTTAGGCGGGAGGGCCTACAATGAGCAGTTCTTC.

This clone rates as medium-sized. J is TRBJ2-1 and V is TRBV12-5, with TRBD2 as a possible D gene (7 bases). Trimming stripped 4 bases from V and 8 bases from J, with 18 bases between. Germline CDR1 is LGHNT and CDR2 is FRNRAP. There are 15 residues in the CDR3. The CDR3 loop reads CASGYTGGAGYEQFF. CDR3 DNA: TGTGCTAGTGGTTATACGGGGGGCGCGGGGTATGAGCAGTTCTTC. The entire variable domain, with the rest obtained from reference TRBV12-5 and TRBJ2-1, is as follows: DARVTQTPRHKVTEMGQEVTMRCQPILGHNTVFWYRQTMMQGLELLAYFRNRAPLDDSGMPKDRFSAEMPDATLATLKIQPSEPRDSAVYFCASGYTGGAGYEQFFGPGTRLTVL.

The V and J genes are TRBV3-1 (or the pseudogene TRBV3-2) and TRBJ2-5; no reliable D call. Trimming took 5 bases from V and 0 from J, leaving 7 bases between them. Germline V lookup: CDR1 LGHDT, CDR2 YNNKEL (reference sequence). The CDR3 is 13 residues long. CDR3 residues: CASSSTYQETQYF. The CDR3 DNA reads as TGTGCCAGCAGCTCTACGTACCAAGAGACCCAGTACTTC.

V usage is TRBV14 and J usage is TRBJ2-7; 11 bases match TRBD2. The germline V gene encodes CDR1 SGHDN and CDR2 FVKESK. This CDR3 is built from 13 residues. V lost 4 bases to trimming and J lost 6 bases; unmatched junction nucleotides: 2. The CDR3 reads CASSLAGGLEQYV. The CDR3 DNA is TGTGCCAGCAGCCTAGCGGGAGGGCTCGAGCAGTACGTC.

V and J are TRBV6-2 or TRBV6-3 and TRBJ2-3; no definite D call. The V and J ends lost 4 bases and 5 bases respectively, with 7 bases between them. From germline, CDR1 is MNHEY and CDR2 SVGEGT. The CDR3 is 12 residues long. The CDR3 region is CASSLIVDTQYF. Written as DNA, the CDR3 is TGTGCCAGCAGTTTGATCGTAGATACGCAGTATTTT.

Here the CDR3 DNA reads TGTGCCAGCAATACAGGACTGAACGGCAATGAGCAGTTCTTC. This codes for CASNTGLNGNEQFF. J is TRBJ2-1 and V is TRBV19, with D perhaps being TRBD1 or TRBD2 (5 bases each). Trimming pared 9 bases from V and 6 bases from J, leaving 18 bases between. The CDR3 sequence is 14 residues long. Germline V gives CDR1 LNHDA, CDR2 SQIVND (reference sequence).

This chain links TRBV7-2 with TRBJ1-5; 8 positions match TRBD1. From germline, CDR1 is SGHTA and CDR2 FQGNSA. The junction had 7 bases not matched to a gene; V was cut back by 5 bases and J by 7 bases. CDR3 size: 14 residues. The CDR3 DNA sequence: TGTGCCAGCAGCGCCCAGGGGGCGGGGCAGCCCCAGCATTTT. It yields the protein CASSAQGAGQPQHF. The entire variable domain, with the rest obtained from reference TRBV7-2 and TRBJ1-5, is as follows: GAGVSQSPSNKVTEKGKDVELRCDPISGHTALYWYRQSLGQGLEFLIYFQGNSAPDKSGLPSDRFSAERTGGSVSTLTIQRTQQEDSAVYLCASSAQGAGQPQHFGDGTRLSIL.

The chain links TRBV11-2 to TRBJ1-4; 8 bases fit TRBD1. CDR3 size: 15 residues. V was pared by 5 bases and J by 8 bases, with 10 bases of the junction left unmatched. From germline, CDR1 is SGHAT and CDR2 FQNNGV. The CDR3 DNA sequence: TGTGCCAGCAGCCCGTGGACAGGGTCGGGGGAAAAACTGTTTTTT. It codes for CASSPWTGSGEKLFF.

The rearrangement joins TRBV9 to TRBJ2-5; 9 positions agree with TRBD1. Germline V gene data show CDR1 as SGDLS and CDR2 as YYNGEE. The CDR3 loop spans 14 amino acids. Unmatched junction bases numbered 6, after V lost 5 bases and J lost 4 bases. CDR3 amino acids: CASSADRGSETQYF. CDR3 nucleotide sequence: TGTGCCAGCAGTGCCGACAGGGGGTCAGAGACCCAGTACTTC.

This clone was seen a few times. V usage is TRBV6-1 and J usage is TRBJ2-7; D perhaps matches TRBD1 (7 bases). Germline CDR1 MNHNS, CDR2 SASEGT. This CDR3 region has 15 residues. Between the trimmed V and J ends, which lost 7 bases and 4 bases, there was a span of 20 bases. This CDR3 is CASKQGGDETYEQYV. The CDR3 DNA follows: TGTGCCAGCAAGCAGGGGGGAGACGAAACATACGAGCAGTACGTC.

The chain couples TRBV14 to TRBJ2-5, with TRBD1 identical over 9 bases. The V and J ends lost 3 bases and 5 bases, in that order; junction bases with no gene match: 10. Per germline, CDR1 SGHDN and CDR2 FVKESK. CDR3 length: 16 amino acids. For the CDR3, the DNA is TGTGCCAGCAGCCAGGGGACGAACAGGGGGCTGGAGACCCAGTACTTC. This gives the protein CASSQGTNRGLETQYF.

The V gene is TRBV5-5, the J gene TRBJ2-2; D possibly corresponds to TRBD2 (6 bases). The germline gives CDR1 SGHKS, CDR2 YYEKEE (reference sequence). CDR3 length equals 14 residues. With 1 base removed from V and 4 bases from J, the gap between germline ends came to 8 bases. Here the CDR3 reads CASSLRGSTGELFF. CDR3 nucleotide sequence: TGTGCCAGCAGCTTGCGGGGGAGCACCGGGGAGCTGTTTTTT.